This TCR beta chain originates from a study of Ad26.COV2.S vaccination and SARS-CoV-2 variants. Treatment here: about 20 received Ad26.COV2.S at low or high dose, single or two shots; about 5 received placebo; per-sample allocation not given. Material that was analyzed had been drawn on day 63 after the first vaccine or placebo injection. In Boston, an adult donor aged 18-55 years took part. Ad26 vector vaccine expressed Wuhan-strain SARS-CoV-2 spike. A word on this clone: Its antigen is not known.

V gave up 5 bases and J gave up 0 bases, with 13 bases separating them. Germline values: CDR1 SGHTA, CDR2 FQGTGA. The CDR3 consists of 15 residues. General study findings and limits: Assessments of TCR breadth and depth may have underestimated the total T cell responses.

The table came from immunoSEQ multiplex PCR; TCRdb's copy has only in-frame clones and leaves some out. Of about 680,000 clones in the sample, about 90% were seen once. J is TRBJ1-1 and V is TRBV7-3; TRBD1 might be the D (6 bases). This clonotype was sampled from a person aged 18 to 59 who received the Ad26.COV2.S COVID-19 vaccine or a placebo. Here the sequenced sample was peripheral blood, taken in a trial of Ad26.COV2.S vaccine versus placebo. The CDR3: CASSPRGGLNTEAFF. CDR3 DNA sequence: TGTGCCAGCAGCCCGCGAGGGGGTCTGAACACTGAAGCTTTCTTT.